Below, one T cell receptor beta chain is given with its context. Antigen: not known. This sample is drawn from a study of OX40 agonist ivuxolimab in advanced cancers. Study-wide findings and caveats: Among expanded peripheral T cells, antigen specificity went undetermined. On average, a greater number of expanded clones characterised CD8+ T cells relative to CD4+.

Generated by immunoSEQ multiplex PCR, the TCRdb table keeps only in-frame clones and is missing some. Here the sample spans about 100,000 clones, around 93% being singletons. CDR3 length equals 18 residues. The V and J ends lost 1 base and 2 bases, in that order; junction bases with no gene match: 3. Looked up from germline, CDR1 is KGHSH and CDR2 is LQKENI. Autoimmune disease history or systemic immunosuppression disqualified patients. Material: CD4+ or CD8+ T cells sorted from blood, obtained in a trial of the OX40 agonist ivuxolimab. The source is an adult with an advanced solid tumor such as melanoma, head and neck, liver or kidney cancer. The chain has TRBV18 and TRBJ2-6; 12 bases are shared with TRBD1. CDR3 region: CASSPRDRGRAGANVLTF. As DNA, the CDR3 is TGTGCCAGCTCACCACGGGACAGGGGGCGCGCTGGGGCCAACGTCCTGACTTTC.